This T cell receptor beta chain was found in a study of blood T cell repertoires in COVID-19. At the level of the study: Spain, Italy and the United States supplied samples that represented acute and convalescent COVID-19. Sources were T cells, B-cell-depleted T cells, or PBMCs; the material itself was cDNA or gDNA.

Per germline, CDR1 SGHAT and CDR2 FQNNGV. The CDR3 length is 15 residues. Trimming cost V 3 bases and J 0 bases, with 11 bases left between them. Original processing methods: Reference gene primer amplification in the assay estimated nucleated cell counts. Only in-frame clones appear in the TCRdb table, and some are missing; sequencing was by immunoSEQ multiplex PCR. From that table come the V and J calls and clone size; the DNA was used to work out D and trimming. The sample holds tens of thousands of clones, roughly 89% seen once. This TCR came from a man aged 50-60 years with acute or convalescent COVID-19. What was sequenced was peripheral blood. The chain employs TRBV11-2 and TRBJ1-2; the D is unclear. CDR3 sequence: CASSLRSRANYGYTF. CDR3 in DNA: TGTGCCAGCAGCTTGAGAAGTCGAGCTAACTATGGCTACACCTTC.